This is a list of T cell receptor beta chains from one sample in a study of cytomegalovirus exposure and HLA in healthy donors. Sequencing used immunoSEQ multiplex PCR; TCRdb keeps in-frame clones, though not all of them. The table lists 200,000 or so clones, approximately 78% of them singletons. The sequencing input was PBMCs. These receptors all come from a woman aged 40 to 55 in good health and CMV-seronegative. CDR3s include the opening cysteine and the closing phenylalanine or tryptophan. Each record gives: D gene, J gene, clone size, V gene, CDR3 protein, CDR3 DNA. The D gene is left open where the match is weak. Clone size is not always given. Where it is, it says once, few, many or a class for expanded clones.

>.|TRBJ2-3|few|TRBV12-5
CASGPEYSTDTQYF
TGTGCTAGTGGTCCGGAGTATAGCACAGATACGCAGTATTTT
>TRBD1|TRBJ1-1|.|TRBV15
CATSLGTGETEAFF
TGTGCCACCAGCTTAGGGACAGGGGAGACTGAAGCTTTCTTT
>TRBD1|TRBJ2-1|.|TRBV19
CASSIRGTGRVNEQFF
TGTGCCAGTAGTATCCGTGGGACAGGGCGGGTCAATGAGCAGTTCTTC
>TRBD2|TRBJ2-1|.|TRBV27
CASSWALAGVVDEQFF
TGTGCCAGCAGTTGGGCTCTAGCGGGAGTCGTGGATGAGCAGTTCTTC
>TRBD1|TRBJ1-2|few|TRBV25-1
CASSETGGPLNGYTF
TGTGCCAGCAGTGAAACAGGGGGACCCCTTAATGGCTACACCTTC
>.|TRBJ2-7|.|TRBV14
CASSQVDWYEQYF
TGTGCCAGCAGCCAAGTCGACTGGTACGAGCAGTACTTC
>TRBD1|TRBJ2-7|.|TRBV18
CASSRDRVYEQYF
TGTGCCAGCTCAAGGGACAGGGTTTACGAGCAGTACTTC
>.|TRBJ2-7|.|TRBV28
CASSQTRRGQYF
TGTGCCAGCAGCCAAACCAGGCGGGGGCAGTACTTC
>TRBD1|TRBJ1-3|.|TRBV14
CASSQGTGVPGNTIYF
TGTGCCAGCAGCCAGGGGACAGGGGTTCCTGGAAACACCATATATTTT
>TRBD1|TRBJ2-7|.|TRBV6-1
CASSEGTGIYEQYF
TGTGCCAGCAGTGAAGGGACAGGGATCTACGAGCAGTACTTC
>.|TRBJ2-1|few|TRBV7-8
CASSLYGGGPISNEQFF
TGTGCCAGCAGCTTATACGGCGGAGGGCCTATTAGCAATGAGCAGTTCTTC
>TRBD2|TRBJ2-3|.|TRBV19
CASSIGTSGTDTQYF
TGTGCCAGTAGTATAGGAACTAGCGGCACAGATACGCAGTATTTT
>TRBD1|TRBJ2-3|.|TRBV6-1
CASSDRGVTDTQYF
TGTGCCAGCTCGGACAGGGGAGTGACAGATACGCAGTATTTT
>TRBD1|TRBJ2-7|.|TRBV27
CASRRQGSYEQYF
TGTGCCAGCCGCCGACAGGGCTCCTACGAGCAGTACTTC
>TRBD1|TRBJ1-5|.|TRBV28
CASSLVGRTGYTQHF
TGTGCCAGCAGTTTAGTAGGCCGGACAGGGTACACCCAGCATTTT
>TRBD2|TRBJ2-3|.|TRBV27
CASRDSGSLRTDTQYF
TGTGCCAGCAGGGATAGCGGGTCCCTTCGCACAGATACGCAGTATTTT
>.|TRBJ1-3|.|TRBV2
CASSLQGTGNTIYF
TGTGCCAGCAGCCTTCAGGGGACCGGAAACACCATATATTTT
>.|TRBJ1-1|.|TRBV6-1
CASSELRGQNTEAFF
TGTGCCAGCAGTGAACTCAGGGGCCAGAACACTGAAGCTTTCTTT
>.|TRBJ1-3|.|TRBV10-3
CAISPGSSGNTIYF
TGTGCCATCAGCCCCGGGTCCTCTGGAAACACCATATATTTT
>TRBD2|TRBJ2-2|.|TRBV28
CASSLWGLARTGELFF
TGTGCCAGCAGTTTATGGGGACTAGCGAGGACCGGGGAGCTGTTTTTT
>TRBD1|TRBJ1-1|.|TRBV15
CATSRAGTGFEAFF
TGTGCCACCAGCAGAGCCGGGACAGGGTTTGAAGCTTTCTTT
>.|TRBJ2-2|.|TRBV5-1
CASSLVPRGPTGELFF
TGCGCCAGCAGCTTGGTACCCAGGGGCCCCACCGGGGAGCTGTTTTTT
>.|TRBJ2-5|.|TRBV5-1
CASSLALAGQETQYF
TGCGCCAGCAGCTTGGCCCTTGCAGGCCAAGAGACCCAGTACTTC
>.|TRBJ2-5|.|TRBV2
CASSDNVFETQYF
TGTGCCAGCAGTGATAATGTTTTTGAGACCCAGTACTTC
>.|TRBJ1-2|.|TRBV5-1
CASSFGDNYGYTF
TGCGCCAGCAGCTTCGGAGATAACTATGGCTACACCTTC
>.|TRBJ2-2|.|TRBV7-3
CASSFHRDTGELFF
TGTGCCAGCAGCTTCCACAGGGACACCGGGGAGCTGTTTTTT
>TRBD1|TRBJ2-7|.|TRBV27
CASSRPTGQGYEQYF
TGTGCCAGCAGTCGGCCCACTGGACAGGGCTACGAGCAGTACTTC
>.|TRBJ2-1|.|TRBV18
CASSPPTGPSSYNEQFF
TGTGCCAGCTCACCACCAACGGGTCCGAGCTCCTACAATGAGCAGTTCTTC
>TRBD2|TRBJ2-1|.|TRBV11-3
CASSYTGTSGTGEQFF
TGTGCCAGCAGCTATACCGGGACTAGCGGGACTGGTGAGCAGTTCTTC
>.|TRBJ1-5|.|TRBV5-1
CASSLAGLRTPSTGGNQPQHF
TGCGCCAGCAGCTTGGCCGGGTTGAGGACACCATCGACCGGTGGCAATCAGCCCCAGCATTTT
>TRBD2|TRBJ2-7|.|TRBV19
CASSIDARLAGGAYEQYF
TGTGCCAGTAGTATAGATGCACGACTAGCGGGAGGGGCCTACGAGCAGTACTTC
>.|TRBJ2-2|.|TRBV6-1
CASSEQGRIAGELFF
TGTGCCAGCAGTGAACAGGGGCGTATAGCCGGGGAGCTGTTTTTT
>.|TRBJ1-1|.|TRBV7-9
CSSNMDSWWGHLETEAFF
TGTTCCAGCAACATGGACTCTTGGTGGGGACACCTGGAAACTGAAGCTTTCTTT
>TRBD1|TRBJ1-5|.|TRBV27
CASRRGDSGLPQHF
TGTGCCAGCAGAAGAGGGGACAGCGGACTGCCCCAGCATTTT
>TRBD2|TRBJ2-7|.|TRBV5-1
CASSSAGGNEQYF
TGCGCCAGCAGCTCGGCGGGAGGGAACGAGCAGTACTTC
>.|TRBJ1-3|.|TRBV23-1
CAPLERETSGNTIYF
TGCGCCCCCCTAGAGAGGGAGACCTCTGGAAACACCATATATTTT
>.|TRBJ1-2|.|TRBV5-4
CASSWGGARGYTF
TGTGCCAGCAGCTGGGGGGGGGCGCGGGGCTACACCTTC
>TRBD2|TRBJ2-2|.|TRBV4-1
CASSQGWGLGAGELFF
TGCGCCAGCAGCCAAGGATGGGGACTAGGGGCCGGGGAGCTGTTTTTT
>.|TRBJ1-2|.|TRBV5-5
CASSSTRGLTLYGYTF
TGTGCCAGCAGCTCAACCCGCGGGCTGACCCTCTATGGCTACACCTTC
>.|TRBJ2-7|.|TRBV19
CASSIAVQGQGDYEQYF
TGTGCCAGTAGTATAGCGGTCCAGGGGCAGGGAGACTACGAGCAGTACTTC
>.|TRBJ2-1|.|TRBV5-1
CASGDEGDEQFF
TGCGCCAGCGGGGATGAGGGGGATGAGCAGTTCTTC
>TRBD1|TRBJ2-7|once|TRBV5-1
CASSPGQGLNEQYF
TGCGCCAGCAGCCCGGGACAGGGCTTGAACGAGCAGTACTTC
>.|TRBJ2-1|.|TRBV6-1
CASSFLNEQFF
TGTGCCAGCAGTTTTCTCAATGAGCAGTTCTTC
>TRBD2|TRBJ2-1|few|TRBV9
CASSVSGTYNEQFF
TGTGCCAGCAGCGTCAGCGGGACCTACAATGAGCAGTTCTTC
>.|TRBJ1-5|once|TRBV19
CASRLQGYSNQPQHF
TGTGCCAGTAGACTACAGGGATATAGCAATCAGCCCCAGCATTTT
>.|TRBJ2-7|few|TRBV18
CASSQTGTFSYEQYF
TGTGCCAGCTCACAAACCGGGACATTCTCCTACGAGCAGTACTTC
>.|TRBJ1-1|.|TRBV19
CASSWAVSQGKTNTEAFF
TGTGCCAGTAGTTGGGCCGTCAGCCAAGGTAAAACGAACACTGAAGCTTTCTTT
>TRBD2|TRBJ2-2|.|TRBV5-1
CASSLAPGGPGELFF
TGCGCCAGCAGCTTGGCACCGGGAGGGCCCGGGGAGCTGTTTTTT
>TRBD1|TRBJ2-2|.|TRBV11-1
CASSLSGQGYTGELFF
TGTGCCAGCAGCTTATCGGGACAGGGGTATACCGGGGAGCTGTTTTTT
>.|TRBJ2-7|.|TRBV29-1
CSVGWTGSSYEQYF
TGCAGCGTGGGATGGACGGGAAGCTCCTACGAGCAGTACTTC
>.|TRBJ1-3|few|TRBV30
CAWSVLPSGNTIYF
TGTGCCTGGAGTGTTTTGCCTAGTGGAAACACCATATATTTT
>.|TRBJ2-2|once|TRBV5-8
CASSPEGLWTGELFF
TGTGCCAGCAGCCCGGAGGGGTTATGGACCGGGGAGCTGTTTTTT
>.|TRBJ1-2|.|TRBV5-1
CASSLAAGMHGYTF
TGCGCCAGCAGCTTGGCCGCCGGGATGCATGGCTACACCTTC
>TRBD1|TRBJ2-2|.|TRBV9
CASGQGGPGELFF
TGTGCCAGCGGACAGGGTGGGCCCGGGGAGCTGTTTTTT
>.|TRBJ1-1|.|TRBV19
CASRAQGNTEAFF
TGTGCCAGTAGAGCTCAGGGGAACACTGAAGCTTTCTTT
>.|TRBJ1-5|.|TRBV7-9
CASSPDRGGNQPQHF
TGTGCCAGCAGCCCTGACAGAGGTGGCAATCAGCCCCAGCATTTT
>TRBD1|TRBJ2-7|.|TRBV6-5
CASSTGTGGLGEQYF
TGTGCCAGCAGTACCGGGACAGGGGGCTTAGGCGAGCAGTACTTC
>.|TRBJ2-7|.|TRBV30
CAWRTGYEQYF
TGTGCCTGGCGAACAGGGTACGAGCAGTACTTC
>.|TRBJ1-4|.|TRBV2
CASKASSEHEKLFF
TGTGCCAGCAAAGCCTCCTCGGAGCATGAAAAACTGTTTTTT